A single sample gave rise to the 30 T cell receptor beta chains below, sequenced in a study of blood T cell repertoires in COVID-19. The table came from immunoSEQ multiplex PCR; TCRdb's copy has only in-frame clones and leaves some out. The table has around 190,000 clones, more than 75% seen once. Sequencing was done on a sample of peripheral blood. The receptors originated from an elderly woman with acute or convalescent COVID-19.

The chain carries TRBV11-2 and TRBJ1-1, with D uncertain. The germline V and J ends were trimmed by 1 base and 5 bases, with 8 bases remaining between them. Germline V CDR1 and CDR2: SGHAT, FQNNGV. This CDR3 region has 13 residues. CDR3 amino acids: CASSLVLRTEAFF. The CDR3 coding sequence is TGTGCCAGCAGCTTAGTTCTCAGAACTGAAGCTTTCTTT.

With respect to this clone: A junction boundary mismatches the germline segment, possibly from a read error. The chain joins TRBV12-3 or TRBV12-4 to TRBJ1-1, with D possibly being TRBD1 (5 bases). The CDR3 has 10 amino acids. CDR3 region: CASSLSRVDF. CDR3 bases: TGTGCCAGCAGTTTAAGCAGGGTCGACTTT.

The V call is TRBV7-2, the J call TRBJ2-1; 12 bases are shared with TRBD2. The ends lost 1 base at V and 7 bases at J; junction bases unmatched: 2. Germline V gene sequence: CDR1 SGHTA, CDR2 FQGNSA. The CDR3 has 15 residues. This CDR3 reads CASSLELAGGNEQFF. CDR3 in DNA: TGTGCCAGCAGCTTAGAACTAGCGGGAGGAAATGAGCAGTTCTTC.

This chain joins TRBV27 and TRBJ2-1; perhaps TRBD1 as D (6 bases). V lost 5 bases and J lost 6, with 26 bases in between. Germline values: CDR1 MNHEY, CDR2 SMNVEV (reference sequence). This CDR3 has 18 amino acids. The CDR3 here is CASSHFVITGRTTNEQFF. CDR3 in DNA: TGTGCCAGCAGTCACTTCGTAATTACAGGGCGGACCACCAATGAGCAGTTCTTC.

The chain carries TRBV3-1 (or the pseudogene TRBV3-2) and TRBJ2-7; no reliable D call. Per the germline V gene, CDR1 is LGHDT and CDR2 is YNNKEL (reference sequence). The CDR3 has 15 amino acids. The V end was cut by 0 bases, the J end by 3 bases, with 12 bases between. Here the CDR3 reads CASSQDVVRSYEQYF. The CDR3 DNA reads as TGTGCCAGCAGCCAAGATGTTGTGCGGAGCTACGAGCAGTACTTC.

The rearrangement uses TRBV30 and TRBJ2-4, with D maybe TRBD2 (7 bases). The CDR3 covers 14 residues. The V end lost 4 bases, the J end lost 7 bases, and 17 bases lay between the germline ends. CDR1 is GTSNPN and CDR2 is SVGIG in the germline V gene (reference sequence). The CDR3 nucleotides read TGTGCCTGGAACCGAGGGGGGAGGGCGAACATTCAGTACTTC. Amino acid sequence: CAWNRGGRANIQYF.

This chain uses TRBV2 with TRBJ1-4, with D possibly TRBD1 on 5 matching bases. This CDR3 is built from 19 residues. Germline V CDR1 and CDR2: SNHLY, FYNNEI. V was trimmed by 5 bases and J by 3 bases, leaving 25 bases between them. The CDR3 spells CASSQSGTFGLVANEKLFF. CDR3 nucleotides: TGTGCCAGCAGTCAGTCCGGGACTTTCGGTTTGGTAGCTAATGAAAAACTGTTTTTT.

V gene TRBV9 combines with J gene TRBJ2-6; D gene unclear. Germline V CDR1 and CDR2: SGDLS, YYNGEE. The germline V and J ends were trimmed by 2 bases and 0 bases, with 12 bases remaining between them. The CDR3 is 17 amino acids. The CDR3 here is CASSVAGDYSGANVLTF. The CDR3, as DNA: TGTGCCAGCAGCGTGGCAGGTGATTACTCTGGGGCCAACGTCCTGACTTTC.

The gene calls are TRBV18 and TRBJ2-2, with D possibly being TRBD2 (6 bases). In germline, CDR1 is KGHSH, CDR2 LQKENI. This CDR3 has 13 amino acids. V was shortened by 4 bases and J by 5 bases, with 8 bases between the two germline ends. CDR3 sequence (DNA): TGTGCCAGCTCACTTCGGGGGACCGGGGAGCTGTTTTTT. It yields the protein CASSLRGTGELFF.

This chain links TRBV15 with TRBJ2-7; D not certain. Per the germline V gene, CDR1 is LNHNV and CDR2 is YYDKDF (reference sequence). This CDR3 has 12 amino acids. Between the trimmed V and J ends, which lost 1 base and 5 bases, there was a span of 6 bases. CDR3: CATSRGGNEQYF. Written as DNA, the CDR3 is TGTGCCACCAGCAGAGGAGGAAACGAGCAGTACTTC.

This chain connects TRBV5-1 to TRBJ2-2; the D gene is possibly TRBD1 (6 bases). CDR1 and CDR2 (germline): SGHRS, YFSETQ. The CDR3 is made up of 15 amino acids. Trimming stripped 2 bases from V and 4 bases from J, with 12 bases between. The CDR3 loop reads CASSFNRVRTGELFF. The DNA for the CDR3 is TGCGCCAGCAGCTTCAACAGGGTTCGCACCGGGGAGCTGTTTTTT.

The CDR3 sequence is CASSFRTGVRDEQYF. CDR3 DNA: TGTGCCAGCAGTTTCAGGACAGGCGTCAGGGACGAGCAGTACTTC. This chain connects TRBV6-2 or TRBV6-3 to TRBJ2-7; 7 bases are shared with TRBD1. The trim removed 4 bases at V and 5 bases at J, leaving 11 bases unmatched. The CDR3 runs 15 residues. Germline V CDR1 and CDR2: MNHEY, SVGEGT.

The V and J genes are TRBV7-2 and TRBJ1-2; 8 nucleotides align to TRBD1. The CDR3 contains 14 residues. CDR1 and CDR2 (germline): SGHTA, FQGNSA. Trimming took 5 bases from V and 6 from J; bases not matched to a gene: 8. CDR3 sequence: CASSHRGGLDGYTF. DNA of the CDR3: TGTGCCAGCAGCCACAGGGGGGGGCTCGATGGCTACACCTTC.

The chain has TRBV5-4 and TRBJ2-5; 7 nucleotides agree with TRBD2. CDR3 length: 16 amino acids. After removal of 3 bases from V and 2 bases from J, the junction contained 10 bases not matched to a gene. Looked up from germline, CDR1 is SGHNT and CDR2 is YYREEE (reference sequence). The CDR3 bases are TGTGCCAGCAGCTCGCCGGGACTACGAACTCAAGAGACCCAGTACTTC. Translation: CASSSPGLRTQETQYF.

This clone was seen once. The CDR3 sequence: CASSPPPRGPSSYNSPLHF. The DNA of the CDR3 is TGTGCCAGCTCACCACCCCCCAGGGGTCCCAGCTCCTATAATTCACCCCTCCACTTT. V gene TRBV18 combines with J gene TRBJ1-6, with D possibly TRBD1 on 6 matching bases. V lost 0 bases, J lost 0 bases, and 15 bases lay in between. Germline CDR1 is KGHSH and CDR2 is LQKENI. The CDR3 sequence is 19 residues long.

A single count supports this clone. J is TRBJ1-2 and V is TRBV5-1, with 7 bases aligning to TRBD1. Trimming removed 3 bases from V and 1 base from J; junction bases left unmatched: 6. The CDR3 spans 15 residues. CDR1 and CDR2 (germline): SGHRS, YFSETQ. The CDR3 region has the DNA TGCGCCAGCAGCTCTGGGACAGTCCATAACTATGGCTACACCTTC. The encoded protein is CASSSGTVHNYGYTF.

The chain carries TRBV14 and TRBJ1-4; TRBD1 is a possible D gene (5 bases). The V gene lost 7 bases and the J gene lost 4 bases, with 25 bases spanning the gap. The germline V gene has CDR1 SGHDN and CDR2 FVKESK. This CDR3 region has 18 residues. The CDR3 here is CASISRRNSGHSNEKLFF. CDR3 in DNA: TGTGCCAGCATATCCCGCCGAAACTCAGGGCACAGTAATGAAAAACTGTTTTTT.

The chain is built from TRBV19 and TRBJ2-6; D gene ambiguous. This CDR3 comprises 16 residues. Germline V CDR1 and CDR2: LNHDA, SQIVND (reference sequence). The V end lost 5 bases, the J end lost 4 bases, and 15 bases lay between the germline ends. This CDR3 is CASSAQTLPGANVLTF. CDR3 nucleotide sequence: TGTGCCAGTAGTGCCCAGACTCTGCCCGGGGCCAACGTCCTGACTTTC. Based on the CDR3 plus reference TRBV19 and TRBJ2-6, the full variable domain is DGGITQSPKYLFRKEGQNVTLSCEQNLNHDAMYWYRQDPGQGLRLIYYSQIVNDFQKGDIAEGYSVSREKKESFPLTVTSAQKNPTAFYLCASSAQTLPGANVLTFGAGSRLTVL.

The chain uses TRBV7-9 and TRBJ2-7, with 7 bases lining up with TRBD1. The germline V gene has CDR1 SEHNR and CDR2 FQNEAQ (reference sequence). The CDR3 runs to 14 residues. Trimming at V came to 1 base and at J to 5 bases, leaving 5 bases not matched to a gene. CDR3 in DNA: TGTGCCAGCAGCTTAGAGGGGGCGATCCACGAGCAGTACTTC. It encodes CASSLEGAIHEQYF.

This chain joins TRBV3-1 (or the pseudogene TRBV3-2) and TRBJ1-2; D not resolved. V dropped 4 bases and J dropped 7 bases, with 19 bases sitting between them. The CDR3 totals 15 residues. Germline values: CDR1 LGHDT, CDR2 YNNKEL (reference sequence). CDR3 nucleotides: TGTGCCAGCAGCCTTCGGACCCGGGATTGGAGTGGCTACACCTTC. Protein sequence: CASSLRTRDWSGYTF.

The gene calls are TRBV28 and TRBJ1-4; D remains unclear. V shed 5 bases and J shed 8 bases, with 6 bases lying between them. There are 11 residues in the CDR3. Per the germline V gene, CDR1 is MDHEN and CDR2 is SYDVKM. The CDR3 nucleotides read TGTGCCAGCAGTCATCCCGAAAAACTGTTTTTT. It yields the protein CASSHPEKLFF.

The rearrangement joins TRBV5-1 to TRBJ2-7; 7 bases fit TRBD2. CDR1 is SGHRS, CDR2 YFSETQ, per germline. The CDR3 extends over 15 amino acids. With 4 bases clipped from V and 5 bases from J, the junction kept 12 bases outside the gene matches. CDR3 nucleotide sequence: TGCGCCAGCAGCCTACACACGGGACTACTAAACGAGCAGTACTTC. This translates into CASSLHTGLLNEQYF.

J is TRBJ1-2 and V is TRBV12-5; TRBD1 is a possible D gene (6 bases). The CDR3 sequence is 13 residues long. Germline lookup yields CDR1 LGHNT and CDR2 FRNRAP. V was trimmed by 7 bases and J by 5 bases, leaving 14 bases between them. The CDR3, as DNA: TGTGCTAGTGCGGGGGGCGGAGGGTATGGCTACACCTTC. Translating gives CASAGGGGYGYTF.

CDR3 nucleotide sequence: TGTGCCAGCAGCCAAGATTACACTAGCGGGAGATACGAGCAGTACTTC. Residues: CASSQDYTSGRYEQYF. The chain recombines TRBV4-2 with TRBJ2-7; 11 positions agree with TRBD2. The CDR3 runs 16 residues. Germline V gives CDR1 LGHNA, CDR2 YNFKEQ. With V trimmed by 0 bases and J by 4 bases, 5 bases remained unmatched.

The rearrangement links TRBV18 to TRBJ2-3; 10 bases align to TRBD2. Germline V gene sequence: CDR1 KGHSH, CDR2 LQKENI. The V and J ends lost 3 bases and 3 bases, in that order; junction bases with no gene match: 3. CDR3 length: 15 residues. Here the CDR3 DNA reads TGTGCCAGCTCACCTAGGACTAGCGGAACAGATACGCAGTATTTT. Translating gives CASSPRTSGTDTQYF.

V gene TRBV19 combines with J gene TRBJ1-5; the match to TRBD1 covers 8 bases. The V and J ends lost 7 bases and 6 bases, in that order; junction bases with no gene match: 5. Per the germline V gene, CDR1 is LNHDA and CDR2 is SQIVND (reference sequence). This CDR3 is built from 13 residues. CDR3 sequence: CASTRQGFQPQHF. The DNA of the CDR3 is TGTGCCAGTACCCGACAGGGGTTTCAGCCCCAGCATTTT.

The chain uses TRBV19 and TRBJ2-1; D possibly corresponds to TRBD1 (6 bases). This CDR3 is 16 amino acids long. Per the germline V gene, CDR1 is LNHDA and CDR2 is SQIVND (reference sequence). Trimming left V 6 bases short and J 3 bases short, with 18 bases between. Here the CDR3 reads CASRSQGNRYYNEQFF. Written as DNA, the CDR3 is TGTGCCAGTAGATCACAGGGAAACAGGTACTACAATGAGCAGTTCTTC.

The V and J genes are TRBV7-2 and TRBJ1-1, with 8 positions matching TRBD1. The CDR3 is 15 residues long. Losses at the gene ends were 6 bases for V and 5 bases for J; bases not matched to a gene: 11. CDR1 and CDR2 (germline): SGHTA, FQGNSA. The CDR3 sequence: CASRTRTGRSTEAFF. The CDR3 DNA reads TGTGCCAGCAGGACTAGGACAGGGCGTTCTACTGAAGCTTTCTTT.

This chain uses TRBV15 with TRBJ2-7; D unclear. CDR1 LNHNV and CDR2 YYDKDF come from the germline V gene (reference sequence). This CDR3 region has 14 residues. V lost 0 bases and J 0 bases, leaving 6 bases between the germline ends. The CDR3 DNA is TGTGCCACCAGCAGAGAAACACCCTCCTACGAGCAGTACTTC. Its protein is CATSRETPSYEQYF.

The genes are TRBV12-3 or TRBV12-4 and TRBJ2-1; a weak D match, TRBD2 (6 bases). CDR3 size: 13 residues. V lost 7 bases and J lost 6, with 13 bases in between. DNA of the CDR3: TGTGCCAGCAAAGACGGGAGAGGCAATGAGCAGTTCTTC. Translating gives CASKDGRGNEQFF.